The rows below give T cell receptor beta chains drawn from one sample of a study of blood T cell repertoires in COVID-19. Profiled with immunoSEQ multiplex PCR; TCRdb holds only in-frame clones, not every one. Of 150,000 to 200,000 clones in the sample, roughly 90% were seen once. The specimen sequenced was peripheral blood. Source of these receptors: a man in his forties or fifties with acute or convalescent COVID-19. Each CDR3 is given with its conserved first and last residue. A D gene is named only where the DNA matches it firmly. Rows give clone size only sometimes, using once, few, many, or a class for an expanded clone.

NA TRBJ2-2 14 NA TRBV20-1 CSASGTTNTGELFF TGCAGTGCTAGTGGGACAACGAACACCGGGGAGCTGTTTTTT
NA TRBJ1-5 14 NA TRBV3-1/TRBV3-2 CASSQVSGREPQHF TGTGCCAGCAGCCAAGTCAGTGGCAGGGAGCCCCAGCATTTT
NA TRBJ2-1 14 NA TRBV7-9 CASSAQQIYNEQFF TGTGCCAGCAGCGCCCAACAAATCTACAATGAGCAGTTCTTC
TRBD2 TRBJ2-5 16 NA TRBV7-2 CASSSGLAGGGETQYF TGTGCCAGCAGCTCCGGACTAGCGGGAGGTGGGGAGACCCAGTACTTC
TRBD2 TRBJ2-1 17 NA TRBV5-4 CASSLGGPGTSFNEQFF TGTGCCAGCAGCTTGGGCGGCCCCGGGACTAGCTTTAATGAGCAGTTCTTC
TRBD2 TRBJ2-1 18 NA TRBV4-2 CASSQLFPGLADYNEQFF TGTGCCAGCAGCCAACTTTTTCCCGGACTAGCGGATTACAATGAGCAGTTCTTC
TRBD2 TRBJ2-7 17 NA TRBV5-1 CASSFDGTSGSLHEQYF TGCGCCAGCAGCTTCGATGGGACTAGCGGGAGTCTACACGAGCAGTACTTC
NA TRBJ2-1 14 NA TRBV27 CATAGTVDGTEQFF TGTGCCACCGCGGGGACAGTGGATGGAACAGAGCAGTTCTTC
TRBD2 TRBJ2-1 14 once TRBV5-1 CASSKGTTYNEQFF TGCGCCAGCAGCAAAGGGACTACTTACAATGAGCAGTTCTTC
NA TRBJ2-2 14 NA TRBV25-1 CASGGYGSPGELFF TGTGCCAGCGGTGGATACGGGAGCCCCGGGGAGCTGTTTTTT
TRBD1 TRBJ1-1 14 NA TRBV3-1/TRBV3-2 CASSRTGQSAEAFF TGTGCCAGCAGCCGGACAGGGCAGAGCGCTGAAGCTTTCTTT
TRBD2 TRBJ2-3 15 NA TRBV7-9 CASKELAGSTDTQYF TGTGCCAGTAAAGAGCTAGCGGGAAGCACAGATACGCAGTATTTT
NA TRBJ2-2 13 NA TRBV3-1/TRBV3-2 CASSQGRVGELFF TGTGCCAGCAGCCAAGGGCGGGTCGGGGAGCTGTTTTTT
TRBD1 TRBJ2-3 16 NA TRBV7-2 CASSLRFITGEDTQYF TGTGCCAGCAGCTTACGCTTTATCACAGGGGAAGATACGCAGTATTTT
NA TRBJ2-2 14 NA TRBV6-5 CASSYVQGAGELFF TGTGCCAGCAGTTACGTTCAGGGCGCCGGGGAGCTGTTTTTT
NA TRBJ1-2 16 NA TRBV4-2 CASSQAFRVTNYGYTF TGTGCCAGCAGCCAAGCTTTTCGGGTAACGAACTATGGCTACACCTTC
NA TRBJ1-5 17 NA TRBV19 CASRAHGRDYSNQPQHF TGTGCCAGTAGAGCACACGGCCGGGACTATAGCAATCAGCCCCAGCATTTT
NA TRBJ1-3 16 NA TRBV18 CASSPFGGLSGNTIYF TGTGCCAGCTCACCATTTGGGGGCCTCTCTGGAAACACCATATATTTT
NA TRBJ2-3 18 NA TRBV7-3 CASSPHPGAGREQDTQYF TGTGCCAGCAGCCCCCATCCAGGCGCGGGGCGCGAACAAGATACGCAGTATTTT
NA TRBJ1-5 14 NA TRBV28 CASSFGGINQPQHF TGTGCCAGCAGTTTTGGAGGGATCAATCAGCCCCAGCATTTT
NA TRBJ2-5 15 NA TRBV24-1 CATSDRDRGQETQYF TGTGCCACCAGTGATCGCGATAGGGGCCAAGAGACCCAGTACTTC
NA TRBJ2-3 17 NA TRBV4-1 CASSHTPGGSSTDTQYF TGCGCCAGCAGCCACACCCCGGGCGGGTCCAGCACAGATACGCAGTATTTT
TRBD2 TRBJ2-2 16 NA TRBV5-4 CASSRSGSSVTGELFF TGTGCCAGCAGCCGCAGCGGGAGCTCGGTCACCGGGGAGCTGTTTTTT
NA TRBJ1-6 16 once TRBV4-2 CASSQDAGKRNSPLHF TGTGCCAGCAGCCAAGACGCGGGGAAAAGGAATTCACCCCTCCACTTT
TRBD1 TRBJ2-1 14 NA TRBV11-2 CASSWGQGNNEQFF TGTGCCAGCAGCTGGGGACAGGGAAACAATGAGCAGTTCTTC
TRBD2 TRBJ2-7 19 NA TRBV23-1 CASSQYSQTLAGSSYEQYF TGCGCCAGCAGTCAATATTCCCAAACACTAGCGGGAAGCTCCTACGAGCAGTACTTC
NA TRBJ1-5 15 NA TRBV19 CASSMGWFGNQPQHF TGTGCCAGTAGTATGGGCTGGTTTGGTAATCAGCCCCAGCATTTT
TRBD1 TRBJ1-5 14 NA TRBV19 CASSPGTGAQPQHF TGTGCCAGTAGTCCCGGGACAGGGGCTCAGCCCCAGCATTTT
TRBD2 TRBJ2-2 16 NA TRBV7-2 CASSLGTSGNTGELFF TGTGCCAGCAGCTTAGGGACTAGCGGGAACACCGGGGAGCTGTTTTTT
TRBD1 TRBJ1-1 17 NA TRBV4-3 CASSHYARGRGNTEAFF TGCGCCAGCAGCCACTATGCTAGGGGCAGGGGGAATACTGAAGCTTTCTTT
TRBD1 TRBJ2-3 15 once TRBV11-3 CASSPGQGPTDTQYF TGTGCCAGCAGCCCGGGACAGGGGCCGACAGATACGCAGTATTTT
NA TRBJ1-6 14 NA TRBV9 CASSVIEYNSPLHF TGTGCCAGCAGCGTAATAGAGTATAATTCACCCCTCCACTTT
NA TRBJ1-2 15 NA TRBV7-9 CASSSILGRGEGYTF TGTGCCAGCAGCTCAATCCTCGGGCGGGGCGAGGGCTACACCTTC
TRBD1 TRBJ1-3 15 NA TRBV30 CAWSTSGTGGNTIYF TGTGCCTGGAGTACCTCGGGGACAGGGGGAAACACCATATATTTT
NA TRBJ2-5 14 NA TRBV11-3 CASSLGSRGETQYF TGTGCCAGCAGCTTAGGCTCCCGAGGGGAGACCCAGTACTTC
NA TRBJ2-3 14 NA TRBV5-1 CASMGGSRTDTQYF TGCGCCAGCATGGGGGGTTCCCGCACAGATACGCAGTATTTT
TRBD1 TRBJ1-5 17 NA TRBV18 CASSLQTGAWRNQPQHF TGTGCCAGCTCACTACAGACAGGGGCCTGGCGCAATCAGCCCCAGCATTTT
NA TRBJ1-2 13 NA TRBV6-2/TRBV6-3 CASSWGPSDGYTF TGTGCCAGCAGTTGGGGGCCATCGGATGGCTACACCTTC
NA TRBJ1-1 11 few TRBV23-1 CANSLNTEAFF TGCGCCAACTCTTTGAACACTGAAGCTTTCTTT
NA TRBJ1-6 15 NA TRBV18 CASSPRTQDNSPLHF TGTGCCAGCTCACCGCGGACTCAGGATAATTCACCCCTCCACTTT
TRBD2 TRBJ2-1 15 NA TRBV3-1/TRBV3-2 CASNKAGGSNNEQFF TGTGCCAGCAACAAAGCGGGAGGGTCAAACAATGAGCAGTTCTTC
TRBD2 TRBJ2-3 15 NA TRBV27 CASSSPSGNTDTQYF TGTGCCAGCTCCAGTCCTAGCGGGAACACAGATACGCAGTATTTT
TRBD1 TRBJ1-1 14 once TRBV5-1 CASSKEGANTEAFF TGCGCCAGCAGCAAAGAGGGGGCTAACACTGAAGCTTTCTTT
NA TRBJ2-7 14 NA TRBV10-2 CASRVGAYSYEQYF TGCGCCAGCCGCGTGGGGGCTTACTCCTACGAGCAGTACTTC
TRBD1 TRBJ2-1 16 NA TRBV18 CASSPWDGGQDNEQFF TGTGCCAGCTCACCGTGGGACGGGGGACAGGACAATGAGCAGTTCTTC
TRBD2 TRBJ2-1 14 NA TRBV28 CASSTKPSGNEQFF TGTGCCAGCAGTACCAAGCCTAGCGGCAATGAGCAGTTCTTC
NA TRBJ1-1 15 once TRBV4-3 CASSQGSGSGAEAFF TGCGCCAGCAGCCAAGGGTCGGGGAGTGGTGCTGAAGCTTTCTTT
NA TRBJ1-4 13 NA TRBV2 CASGWRANEKLFF TGTGCCAGCGGGTGGCGGGCTAATGAAAAACTGTTTTTT
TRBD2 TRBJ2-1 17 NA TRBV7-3 CASSLRPSASGYNEQFF TGTGCCAGCAGCTTAAGGCCCTCGGCTAGCGGGTACAATGAGCAGTTCTTC
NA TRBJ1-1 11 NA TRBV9 CASSPRTEAFF TGTGCCAGCAGCCCTCGGACTGAAGCTTTCTTT
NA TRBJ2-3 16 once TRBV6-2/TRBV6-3 CASSLGHQRGADTQYF TGTGCCAGCAGTTTGGGACATCAAAGGGGCGCAGATACGCAGTATTTT